The rows below give T cell receptor beta chains drawn from one sample of a study of cytomegalovirus exposure and HLA in healthy donors. Repertoires were generated with immunoSEQ multiplex PCR, while TCRdb's copy carries only in-frame clones and drops some. The sample has over 95,000 clones; around 82% are singletons. Input material: PBMCs. The origin of the receptors is a woman in her twenties or thirties in good health and CMV-seropositive. CDR3s include the opening cysteine and the closing phenylalanine or tryptophan. The D gene is left open where the match is weak. Clone size, where shown, is once, few, many, or a class for clones that have expanded.

clone size	D gene	V gene	J gene	CDR3 protein	CDR3 DNA
.	.	TRBV5-1	TRBJ2-1	CASSWGPWNEQFF	TGCGCCAGCAGCTGGGGCCCCTGGAATGAGCAGTTCTTC
.	.	TRBV9	TRBJ2-1	CASSVAQTEQFF	TGTGCCAGCAGCGTAGCACAGACTGAGCAGTTCTTC
.	TRBD2	TRBV7-3	TRBJ2-1	CASSPQFLAGGKNEQFF	TGTGCCAGCAGCCCTCAATTCCTAGCGGGAGGGAAAAATGAGCAGTTCTTC
.	.	TRBV4-2	TRBJ1-2	CASSQDLTQNYGYTF	TGTGCCAGCAGCCAAGACCTCACACAGAACTATGGCTACACCTTC
once	TRBD2	TRBV27	TRBJ2-5	CASSWFRSGAIQETQYF	TGTGCCAGCAGTTGGTTTAGGAGCGGGGCCATACAAGAGACCCAGTACTTC
.	TRBD1	TRBV27	TRBJ2-2	CASSLFYPSGRGQDTGELFF	TGTGCCAGCAGTTTATTCTACCCCTCGGGCAGGGGGCAAGACACCGGGGAGCTGTTTTTT
few	.	TRBV30	TRBJ2-4	CAWRPSPSVQNIQYF	TGTGCCTGGAGGCCCAGCCCTAGCGTGCAAAACATTCAGTACTTC
.	TRBD2	TRBV5-1	TRBJ2-7	CASSFGLAGFHYEQYF	TGCGCCAGCAGCTTCGGACTAGCGGGCTTCCACTACGAGCAGTACTTC
.	.	TRBV5-1	TRBJ2-7	CASSLSRSYEQYF	TGCGCCAGCAGCTTGTCCAGATCCTACGAGCAGTACTTC
once	.	TRBV5-4	TRBJ2-7	CASSFGTSSSYEQYF	TGTGCCAGCAGCTTCGGGACATCCAGCTCCTACGAGCAGTACTTC
.	.	TRBV7-9	TRBJ1-2	CASSLMSGESYGYTF	TGTGCCAGCAGCTTAATGAGTGGGGAGTCTTATGGCTACACCTTC
few	.	TRBV25-1	TRBJ1-1	CASSDPGGNTEAFF	TGTGCCAGCAGTGACCCCGGGGGTAACACTGAAGCTTTCTTT
.	.	TRBV13	TRBJ1-6	CASSLVQGMSSPLHF	TGTGCCAGCAGCTTAGTTCAGGGTATGAGTTCACCCCTCCACTTT
few	.	TRBV5-5	TRBJ1-1	CASSSTFRVTEAFF	TGTGCCAGCAGCTCCACTTTCAGGGTCACTGAAGCTTTCTTT
once	.	TRBV5-1	TRBJ1-1	CASSPSGHPNTEAFF	TGCGCCAGCAGCCCGTCAGGCCACCCGAACACTGAAGCTTTCTTT
once	.	TRBV29-1	TRBJ2-3	CSVIQAGGTDTQYF	TGCAGCGTTATTCAGGCAGGGGGCACAGATACGCAGTATTTT
.	.	TRBV7-7	TRBJ1-1	CASSSGRNTEAFF	TGTGCTAGCAGCTCCGGGAGGAACACTGAAGCTTTCTTT
.	.	TRBV6-5	TRBJ2-7	CASSVDRFSYEQYF	TGTGCCAGCAGCGTCGACAGGTTCTCCTACGAGCAGTACTTC
.	.	TRBV2	TRBJ1-2	CASSEEPAPGYGYTF	TGTGCCAGCAGTGAAGAACCCGCGCCTGGCTATGGCTACACCTTC
once	TRBD1	TRBV29-1	TRBJ2-7	CSVTGTGLHEQYF	TGCAGCGTAACCGGGACAGGGTTACACGAGCAGTACTTC
once	.	TRBV2	TRBJ1-4	CASSIDVRGEKLFF	TGTGCCAGCAGTATTGACGTAAGGGGTGAAAAACTGTTTTTT
.	TRBD2	TRBV19	TRBJ2-1	CASSEREFYEQFF	TGTGCCAGTAGTGAGCGGGAGTTCTATGAGCAGTTCTTC
few	.	TRBV19	TRBJ1-1	CASSIGAGGTEAFF	TGTGCCAGTAGTATAGGGGCGGGGGGTACTGAAGCTTTCTTT
.	.	TRBV18	TRBJ1-2	CASSPPKLLNSGPIGYGYTF	TGTGCCAGCTCACCACCAAAGCTTTTGAATTCTGGGCCAATAGGTTATGGCTACACCTTC
.	TRBD1	TRBV19	TRBJ1-1	CASRSTGDTEAFF	TGTGCCAGTAGATCGACAGGGGACACTGAAGCTTTCTTT
.	.	TRBV5-8	TRBJ1-5	CASSNGTSNQPQHF	TGTGCCAGCAGCAACGGGACAAGCAATCAGCCCCAGCATTTT
once	TRBD1	TRBV18	TRBJ1-1	CASSPPVGQGPTGNTEAFF	TGTGCCAGCTCACCGCCCGTAGGACAGGGACCCACCGGGAACACTGAAGCTTTCTTT
.	.	TRBV7-9	TRBJ1-2	CASSNDINYTF	TGTGCCAGCAGCAATGACATAAACTACACCTTC
.	TRBD2	TRBV4-1	TRBJ2-1	CASSQMTRTSSPYNEQFF	TGCGCCAGCAGCCAAATGACTAGGACTAGCAGCCCCTACAATGAGCAGTTCTTC
.	.	TRBV10-3	TRBJ2-1	CAIGTGSGDEQFF	TGTGCCATTGGGACTGGCTCGGGTGATGAGCAGTTCTTC
.	TRBD1	TRBV5-1	TRBJ2-1	CASRDLTGNEQFF	TGCGCCAGCAGGGACCTGACAGGGAATGAGCAGTTCTTC
once	.	TRBV7-3	TRBJ2-1	CASSPRGGPYNEQFF	TGTGCCAGCAGCCCGAGGGGGGGCCCCTACAATGAGCAGTTCTTC
.	.	TRBV4-1	TRBJ1-6	CASSHLGQSSYNSPLHF	TGCGCCAGCAGCCACCTCGGACAGAGCTCCTATAATTCACCCCTCCACTTT
.	TRBD1	TRBV19	TRBJ1-5	CASGVDRGRNSNQPQHF	TGTGCCAGTGGTGTAGACAGGGGGCGGAATAGCAATCAGCCCCAGCATTTT
.	.	TRBV11-2	TRBJ1-1	CASSLTYRPTEAFF	TGTGCCAGCAGCTTAACCTACAGACCCACTGAAGCTTTCTTT
.	.	TRBV27	TRBJ2-1	CASSLTADRYSYNEQFF	TGTGCCAGCAGTTTAACGGCCGACAGGTACTCCTACAATGAGCAGTTCTTC
.	TRBD1	TRBV6-1	TRBJ1-4	CASSGTGSFATNEKLFF	TGTGCCAGCAGTGGGACAGGAAGTTTTGCAACTAATGAAAAACTGTTTTTT
.	TRBD1	TRBV19	TRBJ1-5	CASSLRGLNNQPQHF	TGTGCCAGTAGCCTCAGGGGGCTTAACAATCAGCCCCAGCATTTT
once	TRBD1	TRBV19	TRBJ1-1	CASSTYLTTGESNTEAFF	TGTGCCAGTAGTACCTACTTAACGACAGGGGAGTCGAACACTGAAGCTTTCTTT
.	.	TRBV5-1	TRBJ2-3	CASSFGEITDTQYF	TGCGCCAGCAGCTTCGGGGAAATCACAGATACGCAGTATTTT
.	.	TRBV2	TRBJ1-4	CASSEYGSSSEKLFF	TGTGCCAGCAGTGAATATGGTAGCTCTAGTGAAAAACTGTTTTTT
.	.	TRBV18	TRBJ2-5	CASSRGSSPPETQYF	TGTGCCAGCTCTCGAGGTAGCTCTCCCCCCGAGACCCAGTACTTC
.	.	TRBV2	TRBJ1-4	CASTSTGEKLFF	TGTGCCAGCACTTCCACCGGGGAAAAACTGTTTTTT
few	.	TRBV6-1	TRBJ1-4	CASSSGDRTNEKLFF	TGTGCCAGCAGTTCAGGGGATAGGACTAATGAAAAACTGTTTTTT
.	TRBD1	TRBV5-1	TRBJ1-1	CASSLGGTDEAFF	TGCGCCAGCAGCTTGGGGGGGACAGATGAAGCTTTCTTT
.	.	TRBV2	TRBJ2-7	CASKQDTAYEQYF	TGTGCCAGCAAGCAGGACACGGCCTACGAGCAGTACTTC
.	.	TRBV21-1	TRBJ1-1	CASSTKTEKEAFF	TGTGCCAGCAGCACCAAAACAGAAAAGGAAGCTTTCTTT
.	TRBD2	TRBV7-9	TRBJ2-1	CASSKAAGVNEQFF	TGTGCCAGCAGCAAAGCGGCGGGAGTTAATGAGCAGTTCTTC
.	.	TRBV5-4	TRBJ1-1	CASSLEWGGNTEAFF	TGTGCCAGCAGCTTGGAGTGGGGCGGGAACACTGAAGCTTTCTTT
.	.	TRBV18	TRBJ1-2	CASSLAQGRYGYTF	TGTGCCAGCTCACTTGCTCAAGGGAGGTATGGCTACACCTTC
.	.	TRBV19	TRBJ2-2	CASSSQSTTGELFF	TGTGCCAGTAGTTCACAATCAACCACCGGGGAGCTGTTTTTT
once	.	TRBV30	TRBJ1-2	CAWRPGRGLSNYGYIF	TGTGCCTGGAGACCGGGGCGGGGGCTTTCTAACTATGGCTACATCTTC
once	TRBD2	TRBV19	TRBJ2-6	CASRREGWSGANVLTF	TGTGCCAGTAGGCGGGAGGGTTGGTCGGGGGCCAACGTCCTGACTTTC
once	TRBD1	TRBV7-2	TRBJ2-3	CASSPGLGQGIGDTQYF	TGTGCCAGCAGCCCAGGACTGGGACAGGGGATTGGAGATACGCAGTATTTT
.	.	TRBV2	TRBJ2-2	CASSKTGDTGELFF	TGTGCCAGCAGTAAGACGGGGGACACCGGGGAGCTGTTTTTT
few	.	TRBV5-4	TRBJ2-7	CASSFSPYYEQYF	TGTGCCAGCAGTTTTAGTCCGTACTACGAGCAGTACTTC
few	TRBD1	TRBV9	TRBJ2-1	CASSVDRDRPSYNEQFF	TGTGCCAGCAGCGTAGACCGGGACAGACCCTCCTACAATGAGCAGTTCTTC
.	.	TRBV5-4	TRBJ2-5	CASSLGALAKEETQYF	TGTGCCAGCAGCTTGGGGGCGTTGGCGAAAGAAGAGACCCAGTACTTC
.	.	TRBV13	TRBJ1-6	CASSFTGMPPLHF	TGTGCCAGCAGCTTTACAGGGATGCCACCCCTCCACTTT